Listed here are 21 T cell receptor beta chains from one sample, sequenced in a study of cytomegalovirus exposure and HLA in healthy donors. 60 Vbeta and 13 Jbeta primers were used in PCR. The method was immunoSEQ multiplex PCR; TCRdb's version includes in-frame clones alone and lacks a portion of them. Seen in this sample are fewer than 200,000 clones; the ten most common clones hold around 1.4%. Sequenced input: PBMCs. Receptor source: an older woman in good health and CMV-seronegative.

V gene TRBV18 combines with J gene TRBJ1-2; D gene ambiguous. CDR1 KGHSH and CDR2 LQKENI come from the germline V gene. V was pared by 5 bases and J by 0 bases, with 10 bases between. The CDR3 is 14 amino acids. CDR3 amino acids: CASSEGASNYGYTF. In DNA, the CDR3 is TGTGCCAGCTCAGAGGGCGCCTCTAACTATGGCTACACCTTC.

The rearrangement links TRBV4-3 to TRBJ2-2, with D perhaps matching TRBD1 (5 bases). V lost 2 bases to trimming and J lost 4 bases, with 14 bases between them. From germline, CDR1 is LGHNA and CDR2 YSLEER. The CDR3 contains 16 residues. The CDR3 loop is CASSQPPKGPTGELFF. CDR3 DNA sequence: TGCGCCAGCAGCCAACCTCCGAAGGGGCCCACCGGGGAGCTGTTTTTT.

This rearrangement joins TRBV6-5 to TRBJ1-3; D might be TRBD1 (6 bases). The CDR3 consists of 15 residues. CDR1 is MNHEY and CDR2 is SVGAGI in the germline V gene. V was cut by 4 bases and J by 4 bases, with 14 bases left in between. CDR3 nucleotide sequence: TGTGCCAGCAGTTCTCTTCAGGGGCCCGGAAACACCATATATTTT. It translates to CASSSLQGPGNTIYF.

The J gene is TRBJ2-1, the V gene TRBV2, with a possible D match to TRBD2 (6 bases). V lost 6 bases and J 4 bases, leaving 13 bases between the germline ends. The CDR3 length is 14 residues. Germline values: CDR1 SNHLY, CDR2 FYNNEI. CDR3 bases: TGTGCCAGCAGCTTCGGACTAACGTACAATGAGCAGTTCTTC. Translation gives CASSFGLTYNEQFF.

The chain joins TRBV6-5 to TRBJ1-5; D uncertain. Germline CDR1 and CDR2: MNHEY and SVGAGI. This CDR3 is 15 amino acids long. V dropped 0 bases and J dropped 4 bases, with 10 bases sitting between them. The CDR3 here is CASSYSITSNQPQHF. In nucleotides, the CDR3 is TGTGCCAGCAGTTACTCGATCACCAGTAATCAGCCCCAGCATTTT.

The chain has TRBV4-2 and TRBJ2-6; 7 nucleotides align to TRBD1. This CDR3 comprises 16 residues. V lost 3 bases, J lost 2 bases, and 4 bases stayed unmatched. The germline V gene has CDR1 LGHNA and CDR2 YNFKEQ. CDR3 DNA: TGTGCCAGCAGCCACCACGACAGGGCTGGGGCCAACGTCCTGACTTTC. Translation: CASSHHDRAGANVLTF.

V is TRBV9 and J is TRBJ2-1; no clear D gene. The V gene lost 0 bases and the J gene lost 0 bases, with 7 bases spanning the gap. Germline V gene sequence: CDR1 SGDLS, CDR2 YYNGEE. The CDR3 is made up of 15 amino acids. The CDR3 DNA reads as TGTGCCAGCAGCGTAGAGCCGAGCTCCTACAATGAGCAGTTCTTC. Protein: CASSVEPSSYNEQFF.

This chain links TRBV11-3 with TRBJ2-3; D not certain. Deletions cut 0 bases from V and 5 bases from J, with 9 bases between. Per germline, CDR1 SGHNT and CDR2 YENEEA. This CDR3 is built from 14 residues. As DNA, the CDR3 is TGTGCCAGCAGCTTAGATAGGCAGCGAGATACGCAGTATTTT. It yields the protein CASSLDRQRDTQYF.

The chain employs TRBV7-9 and TRBJ2-1, with TRBD1 matching over 10 bases. The length of the CDR3 is 17 residues. The V segment lost 5 bases and the J segment 8 bases; nucleotides outside the gene matches: 15. CDR1 SEHNR and CDR2 FQNEAQ come from the germline V gene (reference sequence). CDR3 region: CASSNPGTGDSLDEQFF. CDR3 bases: TGTGCCAGCAGCAACCCCGGGACAGGGGATTCTCTCGATGAGCAGTTCTTC.

This chain uses TRBV14 with TRBJ1-2, with 7 positions matching TRBD1. V was clipped by 5 bases and J by 5 bases; unmatched bases: 8. Germline-derived CDR1 and CDR2 are SGHDN and FVKESK. This CDR3 spans 14 amino acids. CDR3 region: CASSKIQGLYGYTF. CDR3 sequence (DNA): TGTGCCAGCAGCAAGATACAGGGGTTATATGGCTACACCTTC.

The chain couples TRBV5-4 to TRBJ2-7; D perhaps matches TRBD1 (6 bases). The CDR3 spans 17 residues. Germline V CDR1 and CDR2: SGHNT, YYREEE (reference sequence). V lost 0 bases to trimming and J lost 3 bases, with 19 bases between them. The CDR3 reads CASSLDPGWTDSYEQYF. As DNA, the CDR3 is TGTGCCAGCAGCTTGGACCCCGGATGGACAGACAGCTACGAGCAGTACTTC.

Here the CDR3 DNA reads TGTGCCAGCAGCTTAGGGGACATGCGCAATCAGCCCCAGCATTTT. Translated, it gives CASSLGDMRNQPQHF. V gene TRBV7-9 combines with J gene TRBJ1-5; D might be TRBD1 (6 bases). There are 15 residues in the CDR3. Trimming left V 1 base short and J 2 bases short, with 9 bases between. The germline gives CDR1 SEHNR, CDR2 FQNEAQ (reference sequence).

The J gene is TRBJ1-1, the V gene TRBV29-1; D is unresolved. The CDR3 totals 12 residues. Germline CDR1 and CDR2: SQVTM and ANQGSEA. The V gene lost 7 bases and the J gene lost 4 bases, with 13 bases spanning the gap. In DNA, the CDR3 is TGCAGCGCGCGGCGGTTGGGCACTGAAGCTTTCTTT. This sequence encodes CSARRLGTEAFF. Full variable domain (rest looked up from reference TRBV29-1 and TRBJ1-1): SAVISQKPSRDICQRGTSLTIQCQVDSQVTMMFWYRQQPGQSLTLIATANQGSEATYESGFVIDKFPISRPNLTFSTLTVSNMSPEDSSIYLCSARRLGTEAFFGQGTRLTVV.

This rearrangement joins TRBV5-5 to TRBJ2-7; 7 bases match TRBD1. Germline V gene sequence: CDR1 SGHKS, CDR2 YYEKEE (reference sequence). The CDR3 totals 14 residues. With 0 bases clipped from V and 6 bases from J, the junction kept 6 bases outside the gene matches. The CDR3 coding sequence is TGTGCCAGCAGCTTGGTACAGGGGTCGGGCGAGCAGTACTTC. Its translation is CASSLVQGSGEQYF.

The V and J genes are TRBV27 and TRBJ1-6; 10 bases fit TRBD1. With V trimmed by 5 bases and J by 1 base, 2 bases remained unmatched. This CDR3 spans 16 amino acids. Germline CDR1 reads MNHEY; CDR2 reads SMNVEV (reference sequence). This chain's CDR3 is CASSDRGPSYNSPLHF. The CDR3 DNA follows: TGTGCCAGCAGTGACAGGGGGCCTTCCTATAATTCACCCCTCCACTTT.

The J gene is TRBJ1-2, the V gene TRBV19; 8 positions match TRBD1. Germline V lookup: CDR1 LNHDA, CDR2 SQIVND (reference sequence). The V segment lost 5 bases and the J segment 0 bases; nucleotides outside the gene matches: 8. This CDR3 spans 16 amino acids. CDR3 sequence: CASSRPGQETNYGYTF. The CDR3 DNA follows: TGTGCCAGTAGTCGGCCGGGACAGGAGACTAACTATGGCTACACCTTC.

The V call is TRBV4-2, the J call TRBJ2-5; a weak D match, TRBD1 (5 bases). Trimming removed 4 bases at V and 2 bases at J, with 14 bases between. The germline gives CDR1 LGHNA, CDR2 YNFKEQ. This CDR3 spans 15 amino acids. This chain's CDR3 is CASSRGLGLQETQYF. CDR3 coding DNA: TGTGCCAGCAGCCGGGGCCTGGGATTACAAGAGACCCAGTACTTC.

V gene TRBV18 combines with J gene TRBJ2-5; 11 bases fit TRBD1. From germline, CDR1 is KGHSH and CDR2 LQKENI. The CDR3 length is 14 residues. The V segment lost 5 bases and the J segment 1 base; nucleotides outside the gene matches: 0. DNA for the CDR3: TGTGCCAGCTCAGGACAGGGGGCCCAAGAGACCCAGTACTTC. Residues: CASSGQGAQETQYF.

The rearrangement links TRBV7-9 to TRBJ2-4, with D unresolved. The germline V and J ends were trimmed by 3 bases and 0 bases, with 12 bases remaining between them. The CDR3 consists of 16 residues. The germline V gene has CDR1 SEHNR and CDR2 FQNEAQ (reference sequence). CDR3 sequence (DNA): TGTGCCAGCAGCTTCCATGGCACCCTAGCCAAAAACATTCAGTACTTC. It codes for CASSFHGTLAKNIQYF. Complete variable domain (other parts from reference TRBV7-9 and TRBJ2-4): DTGVSQNPRHKITKRGQNVTFRCDPISEHNRLYWYRQTLGQGPEFLTYFQNEAQLEKSRLLSDRFSAERPKGSFSTLEIQRTEQGDSAMYLCASSFHGTLAKNIQYFGAGTRLSVL.

The J gene is TRBJ1-1, the V gene TRBV6-4; 9 positions match TRBD1. Germline V CDR1 and CDR2: MRHNA, SNTAGT. The ends lost 5 bases at V and 4 bases at J; junction bases unmatched: 5. This CDR3 contains 14 residues. This CDR3 is CASSKTGGITEAFF. In DNA form, the CDR3 reads TGTGCCAGCAGTAAAACAGGGGGCATCACTGAAGCTTTCTTT.

The genes are TRBV29-1 and TRBJ2-2, with 9 bases that match TRBD1. Trimming removed 4 bases from V and 7 bases from J; junction bases left unmatched: 4. The length of the CDR3 is 13 residues. Looked up from germline, CDR1 is SQVTM and CDR2 is ANQGSEA. The CDR3 DNA reads as TGCAGCGTTGGACAGGGGGGCGTCGGGGAGCTGTTTTTT. It codes for CSVGQGGVGELFF.